These 26 T cell receptor beta chains share one sample of origin, sequenced in a study of T cells in Graves' hyperthyroidism and ophthalmopathy. There were TCR beta CDR3 regions amplified from RNA transcripts. Initially, a first-round RT-PCR of the TCR CDR3 employed the HTBI primer set. TCRdb called the multiplex PCR reads again in MiXCR, with one record for every CDR3 protein. The table shows 300,000 to 450,000 distinct CDR3 sequences, with around 14% occurring only once. The sample taken for sequencing was blood. These receptors were taken from a woman aged 55-70 years with Graves' hyperthyroidism.

V is TRBV9 and J is TRBJ2-1; perhaps D is TRBD1 or TRBD2 (5 bases each). CDR3 length: 16 residues. CDR1 is SGDLS, CDR2 YYNGEE, per germline. V lost 0 bases to trimming and J lost 6 bases, with 16 bases between them. CDR3 region: CASSVGGRTGANEQFF. In nucleotides, the CDR3 is TGTGCCAGCAGCGTAGGAGGCAGAACCGGGGCCAATGAGCAGTTCTTC.

The chain couples TRBV20-1 to TRBJ2-7, with 10 bases aligning to TRBD2. Trimming took 0 bases from V and 6 from J; bases not matched to a gene: 8. The CDR3 has 15 amino acids. Germline CDR1 is DFQATT and CDR2 is SNEGSKA (reference sequence). The CDR3 DNA is TGCAGTGCTAGAGATGGCGCTAGCGGGAGCTCCGAGCAGTACTTC. Translating gives CSARDGASGSSEQYF.

This clonotype was seen at least ten times. This sequence joins TRBV24-1 and TRBJ2-7, with D perhaps TRBD1 (6 bases). The ends were cut back, 2 bases at V and 6 bases at J, with 16 bases in the middle. The germline gives CDR1 KGHDR, CDR2 SFDVKD. There are 15 residues in the CDR3. CDR3 DNA: TGTGCCACCAGTGATTCGGGGCAGGGGTCACGCGAGCAGTACTTC. The encoded protein is CATSDSGQGSREQYF.

This clonotype was picked up many times. The chain couples TRBV6-2 or TRBV6-3 to TRBJ1-5; 9 nucleotides line up with TRBD1. Germline V CDR1 and CDR2: MNHEY, SVGEGT. This CDR3 region has 15 residues. Germline trimming cut 4 bases from V and 1 base from J; bases unmatched to any gene: 2. The CDR3 loop is CASSLTGGSNQPQHF. The CDR3 region has the DNA TGTGCCAGCAGTTTGACAGGGGGGAGCAATCAGCCCCAGCATTTT.

There are many counts of this clonotype. This rearrangement joins TRBV20-1 to TRBJ2-3, with TRBD1 identical over 7 bases. From germline, CDR1 is DFQATT and CDR2 SNEGSKA (reference sequence). The CDR3 covers 14 residues. V lost 5 bases, J lost 1 base, and 6 bases stayed unmatched. This CDR3 reads CSALWDSRTDTQYF. The CDR3 DNA reads TGCAGTGCTCTCTGGGACAGCCGCACAGATACGCAGTATTTT.

This clonotype was found many times. V usage is TRBV5-1 and J usage is TRBJ2-1; TRBD1 matches 7 bases. V gave up 3 bases and J gave up 7 bases; unmatched junction bases: 10. CDR3 length equals 15 residues. Germline-derived CDR1 and CDR2 are SGHRS and YFSETQ. CDR3 coding DNA: TGCGCCAGCAGCTCAACCGGGACAGCTACTAATGAGCAGTTCTTC. Amino acids: CASSSTGTATNEQFF.

This clonotype was recorded a few times. The chain carries TRBV19 and TRBJ1-5; D is unclear. Trimming pared 5 bases from V and 5 bases from J, leaving 7 bases between. The CDR3 runs 12 residues. Germline values: CDR1 LNHDA, CDR2 SQIVND (reference sequence). CDR3 in amino acids: CASSPRDQPQHF. CDR3 coding DNA: TGTGCCAGTAGTCCCCGAGATCAGCCCCAGCATTTT. Full variable domain (rest looked up from reference TRBV19 and TRBJ1-5): DGGITQSPKYLFRKEGQNVTLSCEQNLNHDAMYWYRQDPGQGLRLIYYSQIVNDFQKGDIAEGYSVSREKKESFPLTVTSAQKNPTAFYLCASSPRDQPQHFGDGTRLSIL.

This clonotype was seen repeatedly, ten times or more. The chain couples TRBV20-1 to TRBJ1-2; 12 bases are shared with TRBD1. The CDR3 loop spans 14 amino acids. Per germline, CDR1 DFQATT and CDR2 SNEGSKA (reference sequence). V lost 5 bases and J lost 5; bases outside the gene matches: 6. Written as DNA, the CDR3 is TGCAGTGCTTCGGGACAGGGGGCGTGGTATGGCTACACCTTC. Its protein is CSASGQGAWYGYTF.

This clonotype was counted many times. This chain connects TRBV2 to TRBJ2-5; TRBD1 matches at 10 bases. Trimming took 5 bases from V and 4 from J; bases not matched to a gene: 4. Germline V gene lookup returns CDR1 SNHLY and CDR2 FYNNEI. The CDR3 is made up of 14 amino acids. The CDR3 protein is CASSNRDRGETQYF. Here the CDR3 DNA reads TGTGCCAGCAGTAACCGGGACAGGGGAGAGACCCAGTACTTC.

The gene calls are TRBV6-1 and TRBJ1-2; tentatively, D is TRBD1 (5 bases). Germline V gives CDR1 MNHNS, CDR2 SASEGT. This CDR3 has 11 residues. Deletions cut 11 bases from V and 8 bases from J, with 15 bases between. This CDR3 is CACAGTGGYTF. CDR3 nucleotide sequence: TGTGCCTGCGCAGGGACGGGGGGCTACACCTTC.

This clonotype was counted many times. The chain recombines TRBV12-5 with TRBJ2-2; possible D gene TRBD1, 5 bases. Deletions cut 6 bases from V and 4 bases from J, with 15 bases between. The CDR3 consists of 15 residues. CDR1 LGHNT and CDR2 FRNRAP come from the germline V gene. The CDR3 DNA reads TGTGCTAGTGGCCAGAGGAATAGGGGCACCGGGGAGCTGTTTTTT. Protein: CASGQRNRGTGELFF.

V gene TRBV13 combines with J gene TRBJ2-1; 13 bases line up with TRBD2. J lost 10 bases, V lost 5 bases, and 5 bases had no gene match. The CDR3 loop spans 14 amino acids. The V gene's germline CDR1 is PRHDT and CDR2 FYEKMQ (reference sequence). This CDR3 is CASSKTGLAGEQFF. The CDR3 bases are TGTGCCAGCAGCAAAACGGGACTAGCGGGGGAGCAGTTCTTC.

This clonotype was observed many times. The gene calls are TRBV5-1 and TRBJ2-1; the match to TRBD2 covers 10 bases. CDR1 and CDR2 (germline): SGHRS, YFSETQ. The CDR3 length is 14 residues. V was clipped by 9 bases and J by 8 bases; unmatched bases: 11. The DNA of the CDR3 is TGCGCCACTACACTCGGGACTAGCGCCCATGAGCAGTTCTTC. It translates to CATTLGTSAHEQFF.

This clonotype was detected ten times or more. The chain has TRBV20-1 and TRBJ2-7, with D perhaps matching TRBD2 (5 bases). The CDR3 runs 14 residues. Per the germline V gene, CDR1 is DFQATT and CDR2 is SNEGSKA (reference sequence). The V and J ends lost 0 bases and 1 base respectively, with 10 bases between them. CDR3 region: CSARDLAGSYEQYF. The CDR3 DNA is TGCAGTGCTAGAGATCTAGCTGGATCCTACGAGCAGTACTTC.

Ten or more counts support this clonotype. This sequence joins TRBV11-2 and TRBJ2-3, with D possibly being TRBD1 or TRBD2 (5 bases each). Germline V gene sequence: CDR1 SGHAT, CDR2 FQNNGV. The ends were cut back, 1 base at V and 6 bases at J, with 14 bases in the middle. The CDR3 is 15 residues long. Written as DNA, the CDR3 is TGTGCCAGCAGCTTAGGGGGGTCGAAGTTGGATACGCAGTATTTT. Residues: CASSLGGSKLDTQYF.

As DNA, the CDR3 is TGTGCCAGCAGCCCCTCCTCTTGGTACCAAGAGACCCAGTACTTC. It encodes CASSPSSWYQETQYF. J is TRBJ2-5 and V is TRBV9; D not certain. CDR3 length equals 15 residues. Between the trimmed V and J ends, which lost 4 bases and 0 bases, there was a span of 13 bases. The germline V gene has CDR1 SGDLS and CDR2 YYNGEE.

This clonotype was recorded many times. J is TRBJ1-6 and V is TRBV7-9, with D possibly being TRBD1 (5 bases). Germline lookup yields CDR1 SEHNR and CDR2 FQNEAQ (reference sequence). This CDR3 comprises 14 residues. V was trimmed by 4 bases and J by 10 bases, leaving 14 bases between them. CDR3 coding DNA: TGTGCCAGCAGCTCGGCCGGGACGGACTCACCCCTCCACTTT. Its translation is CASSSAGTDSPLHF.

At least ten counts were recorded for this clonotype. J is TRBJ2-5 and V is TRBV7-6; 7 nucleotides align to TRBD1. The trim removed 1 base at V and 3 bases at J, leaving 8 bases unmatched. The CDR3 has 16 amino acids. In germline, CDR1 is SGHVS, CDR2 FNYEAQ. CDR3 protein: CASSLGRQGRKETQYF. CDR3 DNA sequence: TGTGCCAGCAGCTTAGGGCGACAGGGTCGGAAAGAGACCCAGTACTTC.

This clonotype was counted many times. The rearrangement joins TRBV20-1 to TRBJ2-1, with D possibly TRBD2 on 6 matching bases. V was shortened by 1 base and J by 4 bases, with 14 bases between the two germline ends. This CDR3 is built from 15 residues. Looked up from germline, CDR1 is DFQATT and CDR2 is SNEGSKA (reference sequence). The CDR3: CSARVHSGEYNEQFF. The CDR3 DNA sequence: TGCAGTGCTAGAGTACATAGCGGCGAGTACAATGAGCAGTTCTTC.

This clonotype appeared many times. V is TRBV3-1 and J is TRBJ2-7; 11 bases fit TRBD2. V lost 5 bases to trimming and J lost 6 bases; unmatched junction nucleotides: 9. Germline loops: CDR1 LGHDT, CDR2 YNNKEL (reference sequence). CDR3 size: 15 residues. DNA for the CDR3: TGTGCCAGCAGCGTGACCTCCGGACTAGCGGGCGAGCAGTACTTC. This gives the protein CASSVTSGLAGEQYF.

This clonotype was detected only a few times. The chain employs TRBV9 and TRBJ1-3; D is unresolved. CDR1 is SGDLS and CDR2 is YYNGEE in the germline V gene. V shed 3 bases and J shed 0 bases, with 16 bases lying between them. The CDR3 contains 17 residues. The CDR3, as DNA: TGTGCCAGCAGCGAGATCCCCACAGCGACCTCTGGAAACACCATATATTTT. It specifies CASSEIPTATSGNTIYF.

This clonotype was seen ten or more times. The V call is TRBV7-9, the J call TRBJ1-1, with a weak D call TRBD1 (5 bases). Germline V CDR1 and CDR2: SEHNR, FQNEAQ (reference sequence). Trimming took 5 bases from V and 6 from J, leaving 13 bases between them. The CDR3 runs 13 residues. This chain's CDR3 is CASSPRGEAEAFF. The DNA of the CDR3 is TGTGCCAGCAGCCCGAGGGGTGAGGCTGAAGCTTTCTTT.

This clonotype showed up many times. This chain connects TRBV10-3 to TRBJ1-2; maybe TRBD1 (6 bases). CDR1 and CDR2 (germline): ENHRY, SYGVKD. Trimming stripped 5 bases from V and 5 bases from J, with 12 bases between. The CDR3 sequence is 13 residues long. Here the CDR3 reads CAISRTDGYGYTF. In nucleotides, the CDR3 is TGTGCCATCAGTCGGACAGATGGTTATGGCTACACCTTC.

This clonotype showed up many times. The chain is built from TRBV5-8 and TRBJ1-1, with 11 bases identical to TRBD1. There are 16 residues in the CDR3. J was trimmed by 0 bases and V by 3 bases; bases with no gene match: 4. The germline V gene encodes CDR1 SGHTS and CDR2 YDEGEE. Here the CDR3 reads CASSSRDRGMNTEAFF. The CDR3 DNA is TGTGCCAGCAGCTCCCGGGACAGGGGGATGAACACTGAAGCTTTCTTT.

This clonotype was counted many times. This chain links TRBV12-3 or TRBV12-4 with TRBJ1-5; D perhaps matches TRBD1 (5 bases). The CDR3 has 13 residues. V was clipped by 7 bases and J by 5 bases, with 12 bases between them. CDR3 DNA: TGTGCCAGCACCGGGGCCGGTGATCAGCCCCAGCATTTT. Amino acids: CASTGAGDQPQHF.

At least ten counts were recorded for this clonotype. V is TRBV7-9 and J is TRBJ2-1; tentative D call: TRBD2 (6 bases). V was pared by 0 bases and J by 0 bases, with 15 bases between. CDR3 length: 18 amino acids. Germline values: CDR1 SEHNR, CDR2 FQNEAQ (reference sequence). CDR3 protein: CASSLALGLASSYNEQFF. CDR3 bases: TGTGCCAGCAGCTTAGCGCTCGGGCTAGCGAGCTCCTACAATGAGCAGTTCTTC.